These T cell receptor beta chains were read from a single sample in a study of CD8 T cells in ankylosing spondylitis. TCRdb re-called the 5' RACE reads with MiXCR, one entry per CDR3 protein. The data hold 150,000 to 200,000 distinct CDR3 sequences, with 11% observed a single time. Sequencing was carried out using blood, either unsorted or a sorted T cell fraction (not recorded which). Every receptor here comes from a male donor with ankylosing spondylitis or in good health (not recorded which). CDR3s include the opening cysteine and the closing phenylalanine or tryptophan. Each record gives: D gene, V gene, clone size, J gene, CDR3 protein, CDR3 DNA. The D gene is left open where the match is weak. A clone size is listed for some rows: how often the clone was seen (once, few, many), or a class if it is expanded.

D: TRBD1
V: TRBV28
size: few
J: TRBJ1-6
CDR3: CASSSGTGVSPLHF
DNA: TGTGCCAGCAGTTCCGGGACAGGGGTTTCACCCCTCCACTTT

D: .
V: TRBV11-2
size: .
J: TRBJ2-7
CDR3: CASSLTDSYEQYF
DNA: TGTGCCAGCAGCTTAACGGATTCCTACGAGCAGTACTTC

D: TRBD1
V: TRBV9
size: many
J: TRBJ1-5
CDR3: CASSGQGDQPQHF
DNA: TGTGCCAGCAGCGGACAGGGAGATCAGCCCCAGCATTTT

D: TRBD1
V: TRBV28
size: few
J: TRBJ2-7
CDR3: CASSSLQGARHYEQYF
DNA: TGTGCCAGCAGTTCCCTCCAGGGGGCGCGGCATTACGAGCAGTACTTC

D: .
V: TRBV18
size: many
J: TRBJ2-5
CDR3: CASSPRDTQETQYF
DNA: TGTGCCAGCTCACCTCGGGACACCCAAGAGACCCAGTACTTC

D: TRBD2
V: TRBV4-2
size: .
J: TRBJ2-1
CDR3: CASSQERAGGQYEQFF
DNA: TGTGCCAGCAGCCAAGAACGAGCGGGGGGACAGTATGAGCAGTTCTTC

D: TRBD1
V: TRBV2
size: .
J: TRBJ1-2
CDR3: CASSLQGANGYTF
DNA: TGTGCCAGCAGTCTACAGGGGGCCAATGGCTACACCTTC

D: .
V: TRBV25-1
size: many
J: TRBJ2-4
CDR3: CASSDGPGSIQYF
DNA: TGTGCCAGCAGTGATGGGCCGGGGTCCATTCAGTACTTC

D: .
V: TRBV7-6
size: many
J: TRBJ2-1
CDR3: CASSWSPSYNEQFF
DNA: TGTGCCAGCAGCTGGAGTCCATCCTACAATGAGCAGTTCTTC

D: .
V: TRBV30
size: .
J: TRBJ2-2
CDR3: CAWSVLRQLAGELFF
DNA: TGTGCCTGGAGTGTACTCAGACAGCTGGCTGGGGAGCTGTTTTTT

D: .
V: TRBV5-6
size: many
J: TRBJ1-2
CDR3: CASSLWGGSGYGYTF
DNA: TGTGCCAGCAGCTTGTGGGGGGGCAGTGGCTATGGCTACACCTTC

D: .
V: TRBV20-1
size: many
J: TRBJ2-7
CDR3: CSARDEGTYEQYF
DNA: TGCAGTGCTAGAGATGAGGGAACCTACGAGCAGTACTTC

D: TRBD2
V: TRBV7-2
size: few
J: TRBJ2-7
CDR3: CASSLPRAGVIVYEQYF
DNA: TGTGCCAGCAGCTTACCAAGGGCGGGAGTCATAGTCTACGAGCAGTACTTC

D: .
V: TRBV5-1
size: many
J: TRBJ1-2
CDR3: CASSLALTDYGYTF
DNA: TGCGCCAGCAGCTTGGCCCTGACAGACTATGGCTACACCTTC

D: TRBD2
V: TRBV7-2
size: .
J: TRBJ2-2
CDR3: CASSSIAGANTGELFF
DNA: TGTGCCAGCAGCTCGATCGCGGGGGCGAACACCGGGGAGCTGTTTTTT

D: .
V: TRBV24-1
size: .
J: TRBJ2-3
CDR3: CATSDLREGRATDTQYF
DNA: TGTGCCACCAGTGATTTACGCGAAGGGCGGGCCACAGATACGCAGTATTTT

D: .
V: TRBV3-1
size: many
J: TRBJ1-1
CDR3: CASSDTGRVRAFF
DNA: TGTGCCAGCAGCGATACCGGGAGGGTAAGGGCTTTCTTT

D: TRBD1
V: TRBV7-8
size: many
J: TRBJ1-5
CDR3: CASSLGTGLGNQPQHF
DNA: TGTGCCAGCAGCTTAGGGACAGGGCTTGGCAATCAGCCCCAGCATTTT

D: TRBD1
V: TRBV12-3/TRBV12-4
size: many
J: TRBJ1-4
CDR3: CASTRPGGSNEKLFF
DNA: TGTGCCAGCACCAGACCAGGGGGCTCCAATGAAAAACTGTTTTTT

D: TRBD2
V: TRBV5-6
size: many
J: TRBJ2-1
CDR3: CASSFFLSGRAEEQFF
DNA: TGTGCCAGCAGCTTTTTCCTAAGCGGGAGGGCCGAGGAGCAGTTCTTC

D: .
V: TRBV11-2
size: .
J: TRBJ2-3
CDR3: CASSSLPSPTDTQYF
DNA: TGTGCCAGCAGCTCCCTCCCCTCCCCCACAGATACGCAGTATTTT

D: TRBD2
V: TRBV12-3/TRBV12-4
size: .
J: TRBJ2-1
CDR3: CASSPAGRAYNEQFF
DNA: TGTGCCAGCAGCCCTGCCGGGAGGGCCTACAATGAGCAGTTCTTC

D: TRBD2
V: TRBV12-3/TRBV12-4
size: .
J: TRBJ2-2
CDR3: CASSFTGGQGTGELFF
DNA: TGTGCCAGCAGTTTCACGGGGGGGCAGGGCACCGGGGAGCTGTTTTTT

D: TRBD1
V: TRBV20-1
size: many
J: TRBJ2-1
CDR3: CSARGQDGSSYNEQFF
DNA: TGCAGTGCTAGGGGACAGGACGGGAGCTCCTACAATGAGCAGTTCTTC

D: .
V: TRBV5-1
size: many
J: TRBJ2-1
CDR3: CASSSQSSYNEQFF
DNA: TGCGCCAGCAGCTCGCAGAGCTCCTACAATGAGCAGTTCTTC

D: .
V: TRBV7-2
size: .
J: TRBJ1-1
CDR3: CASSVTVLNTEAFF
DNA: TGTGCCAGCAGCGTCACAGTATTGAACACTGAAGCTTTCTTT

D: .
V: TRBV6-2/TRBV6-3
size: many
J: TRBJ1-5
CDR3: CASRRNLGGGNQPQHF
DNA: TGTGCCAGCAGACGCAACCTAGGAGGGGGCAATCAGCCCCAGCATTTT

D: .
V: TRBV9
size: many
J: TRBJ1-5
CDR3: CASSVGEGFSNQPQHF
DNA: TGTGCCAGCAGCGTAGGCGAAGGGTTTAGCAATCAGCCCCAGCATTTT

D: .
V: TRBV4-3
size: few
J: TRBJ1-2
CDR3: CASSQDIGLINYGYTF
DNA: TGCGCCAGCAGCCAAGATATTGGACTAATCAACTATGGCTACACCTTC

D: TRBD1
V: TRBV12-3/TRBV12-4
size: .
J: TRBJ1-2
CDR3: CASSLNRGGGHNYGYTF
DNA: TGTGCCAGCAGTTTAAATAGAGGAGGGGGCCATAACTATGGCTACACCTTC

D: .
V: TRBV20-1
size: many
J: TRBJ1-1
CDR3: CSARDPGYVFF
DNA: TGCAGTGCTAGAGACCCGGGATACGTTTTCTTT

D: TRBD2
V: TRBV11-1
size: few
J: TRBJ2-4
CDR3: CASSGTSAPRRAKNIQYF
DNA: TGTGCCAGCAGCGGTACTAGCGCCCCCCGAAGAGCCAAAAACATTCAGTACTTC

D: TRBD1
V: TRBV9
size: many
J: TRBJ2-7
CDR3: CASSGQGYEQYF
DNA: TGCGCCAGCAGCGGACAGGGCTACGAGCAGTACTTC

D: .
V: TRBV2
size: many
J: TRBJ2-7
CDR3: CASTFSYEQYF
DNA: TGTGCCAGCACGTTCTCCTACGAGCAGTACTTC

D: .
V: TRBV29-1
size: many
J: TRBJ2-3
CDR3: CSAESSVGDTQYF
DNA: TGCAGCGCTGAGTCTAGCGTAGGAGATACGCAGTATTTT

D: TRBD1
V: TRBV18
size: few
J: TRBJ2-1
CDR3: CASSSLTGATYNEQFF
DNA: TGTGCCAGCTCATCCTTGACAGGGGCCACCTACAATGAGCAGTTCTTC

D: TRBD1
V: TRBV28
size: many
J: TRBJ2-7
CDR3: CASSSEGTGSYEQYF
DNA: TGTGCCAGCAGTTCTGAAGGGACAGGGTCCTACGAGCAGTACTTC

D: .
V: TRBV5-4
size: .
J: TRBJ2-5
CDR3: CASSPTGGGQFGTQYF
DNA: TGTGCCAGCAGCCCGACCGGGGGGGGACAGTTTGGGACCCAGTACTTC

D: TRBD1
V: TRBV29-1
size: many
J: TRBJ1-2
CDR3: CSVVGTGRGANYGYTF
DNA: TGCAGCGTTGTCGGGACAGGAAGAGGGGCTAACTATGGCTACACCTTC

D: TRBD2
V: TRBV10-3
size: many
J: TRBJ2-3
CDR3: CAISPGLAGVGSTDTQYF
DNA: TGTGCCATCAGTCCGGGACTAGCGGGAGTGGGGAGCACAGATACGCAGTATTTT

D: .
V: TRBV27
size: many
J: TRBJ2-7
CDR3: CASSPHRAPQKQYF
DNA: TGTGCCAGCAGTCCCCATCGGGCTCCCCAGAAGCAGTACTTC

D: .
V: TRBV3-1
size: .
J: TRBJ2-1
CDR3: CASSQGGTSGNEQFF
DNA: TGTGCCAGCAGCCAAGGGGGGACTTCGGGCAATGAGCAGTTCTTC

D: TRBD2
V: TRBV29-1
size: many
J: TRBJ2-1
CDR3: CSVDRGGIEQFF
DNA: TGCAGCGTTGATCGGGGGGGCATTGAGCAGTTCTTC

D: .
V: TRBV28
size: many
J: TRBJ1-2
CDR3: CASSFAGALGYTF
DNA: TGTGCCAGCAGTTTCGCCGGGGCCCTGGGCTACACCTTC

D: .
V: TRBV3-1
size: many
J: TRBJ2-2
CDR3: CASSHTNTGELFF
DNA: TGTGCCAGCAGCCACACGAACACCGGGGAGCTGTTTTTT

D: TRBD1
V: TRBV5-1
size: many
J: TRBJ1-2
CDR3: CASSLAGGQGSIYTF
DNA: TGCGCCAGCAGCTTGGCGGGCGGACAGGGAAGCATCTACACCTTC

D: .
V: TRBV20-1
size: .
J: TRBJ2-3
CDR3: CSAMVSGSTDTQYF
DNA: TGCAGTGCTATGGTTAGCGGTAGCACAGATACGCAGTATTTT

D: TRBD1
V: TRBV29-1
size: many
J: TRBJ2-3
CDR3: CSVERTGADTDTQYF
DNA: TGCAGCGTCGAACGGACAGGGGCCGACACAGATACGCAGTATTTT

D: TRBD2
V: TRBV10-3
size: few
J: TRBJ2-1
CDR3: CATGGTSEVVNEQFF
DNA: TGTGCCACCGGTGGGACTAGCGAGGTGGTGAATGAGCAGTTCTTC